This T cell receptor (beta chain) was sequenced in a study of cytomegalovirus exposure and HLA in healthy donors. General study findings and limits: CMV antigen specificity was confirmed in vitro for a few CMV-associated chains. Information on immune exposure was restricted to one variable (CMV serostatus).

Regarding this clone: What it recognizes is unknown.

The PCR contained 60 Vbeta and 13 Jbeta primers. Data came from immunoSEQ multiplex PCR; TCRdb stores just in-frame clones and leaves some out. The sample yields around 110,000 clones, approximately 81% seen once. V lost 0 bases and J 7 bases, leaving 12 bases between the germline ends. The germline CDR1 and CDR2 sequences are GTSNPN and SVGIG (reference sequence). The length of the CDR3 is 14 residues. This chain uses TRBV30 with TRBJ1-4; tentative D call: TRBD1 (5 bases). The TCR originated in a man aged 25 to 40 in good health and CMV-seropositive. What was sequenced was PBMCs. The CDR3 DNA reads TGTGCCTGGAGTGTACCCAGGGCCTCTGAAAAACTGTTTTTT. It translates to CAWSVPRASEKLFF.